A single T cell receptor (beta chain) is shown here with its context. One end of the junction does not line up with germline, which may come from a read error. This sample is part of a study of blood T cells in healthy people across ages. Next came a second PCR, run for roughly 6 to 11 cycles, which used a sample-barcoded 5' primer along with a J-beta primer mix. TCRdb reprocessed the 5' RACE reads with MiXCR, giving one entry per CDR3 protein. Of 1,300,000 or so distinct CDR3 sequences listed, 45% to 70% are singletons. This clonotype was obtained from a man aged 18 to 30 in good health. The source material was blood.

CDR3 loop: CASSLMAGNEKLFF. CDR3 DNA: TGTGCTAGCAGCTTGATGGCTGGGAATGAAAAACTGTTTTTT. The chain employs TRBV7-9 and TRBJ1-4, with no clear D. The germline V gene has CDR1 SEHNR and CDR2 FQNEAQ (reference sequence). CDR3 length equals 14 residues.